The 30 T cell receptor beta chains below were found in one sample sequenced in a study of T cell changes during pregnancy in multiple sclerosis. This table comes from immunoSEQ multiplex PCR, and its TCRdb copy is limited to in-frame clones, with some not included. Of 40,000 to 60,000 clones listed, 85% to 95% were seen once; the top ten hold approximately 0.68%. Here the sequenced sample was CD4+ T cells from peripheral blood mononuclear cells, taken in the third trimester of pregnancy. The origin of the receptors is a female donor with multiple sclerosis, enrolled in a pregnancy study.

The chain is built from TRBV6-5 and TRBJ2-7; D remains unclear. The CDR3 length is 14 residues. CDR1 is MNHEY and CDR2 is SVGAGI in the germline V gene. The V end was cut by 0 bases, the J end by 2 bases, with 8 bases between. CDR3 residues: CASSYSAATYEQYF. The CDR3 DNA follows: TGTGCCAGCAGTTACTCGGCGGCTACCTACGAGCAGTACTTC.

This clone was recorded only once. The chain joins TRBV6-1 to TRBJ2-7, with D perhaps matching TRBD1 (6 bases). V lost 8 bases, J lost 12 bases, and 14 bases lay in between. The CDR3 runs to 10 residues. The germline gives CDR1 MNHNS, CDR2 SASEGT. The CDR3 protein is CASVEGGWYF. DNA of the CDR3: TGTGCCAGCGTGGAAGGGGGTTGGTACTTC.

The V and J genes are TRBV12-5 and TRBJ2-5; 9 bases match TRBD1. In germline, CDR1 is LGHNT, CDR2 FRNRAP. The length of the CDR3 is 15 residues. Trimming cost V 1 base and J 1 base; bases outside gene matches: 1. For the CDR3, the DNA is TGTGCTAGTGGTTTGGCGACAGGGGGCCAAGAGACCCAGTACTTC. This encodes CASGLATGGQETQYF.

The chain joins TRBV5-1 to TRBJ2-3; D gene uncertain. The CDR3 totals 14 residues. The germline gives CDR1 SGHRS, CDR2 YFSETQ. Trimming removed 4 bases at V and 3 bases at J, with 12 bases between. CDR3 sequence: CASSLTIETDTQYF. The CDR3 bases are TGCGCCAGCAGCCTTACCATAGAGACAGATACGCAGTATTTT.

The CDR3 DNA sequence: TGTGCCAGCACTCCCGACCCGGGCAGGGTTAACACTGAAGCTTTCTTT. This encodes CASTPDPGRVNTEAFF. The chain combines TRBV5-8 with TRBJ1-1, with TRBD1 as a possible D gene (5 bases). This CDR3 is 16 amino acids long. Germline CDR1 reads SGHTS; CDR2 reads YDEGEE. The V end lost 6 bases, the J end lost 2 bases, and 20 bases lay between the germline ends. Using reference TRBV5-8 and TRBJ1-1 for the parts outside the CDR3, the full variable domain is EAGVTQSPTHLIKTRGQQATLRCSPISGHTSVYWYQQALGLGLQFLLWYDEGEERNRGNFPPRFSGRQFPNYSSELNVNALELEDSALYLCASTPDPGRVNTEAFFGQGTRLTVV.

The chain joins TRBV10-2 to TRBJ2-7, with D tentatively TRBD1 (5 bases). Trimming left V 4 bases short and J 1 base short, with 8 bases between. The CDR3 extends over 13 amino acids. CDR1 is WSHSY, CDR2 SAAADI, per germline. The CDR3 sequence: CASSGTRSYEQYF. DNA of the CDR3: TGCGCCAGCAGTGGGACAAGATCCTACGAGCAGTACTTC.

The chain recombines TRBV19 with TRBJ2-3; 9 bases line up with TRBD2. The CDR3 runs to 14 residues. The trim removed 5 bases at V and 5 bases at J, leaving 5 bases unmatched. Germline-derived CDR1 and CDR2 are LNHDA and SQIVND (reference sequence). The CDR3 here is CASSGGGAGDTQYF. Here the CDR3 DNA reads TGTGCCAGTAGTGGCGGGGGGGCTGGAGATACGCAGTATTTT.

J is TRBJ2-1 and V is TRBV6-5; no clear D gene. Germline-derived CDR1 and CDR2 are MNHEY and SVGAGI. Deletions cut 6 bases from V and 6 bases from J, with 12 bases between. The CDR3 spans 13 residues. CDR3 nucleotide sequence: TGTGCCAGCAGGCCCCCCCTACTCAATGAGCAGTTCTTC. Translated: CASRPPLLNEQFF.

The genes are TRBV19 and TRBJ1-2; 9 bases fit TRBD1. From germline, CDR1 is LNHDA and CDR2 SQIVND (reference sequence). CDR3 size: 14 residues. The V gene end was trimmed by 7 bases and the J gene end by 7 bases; junction bases not matched to a gene: 10. The CDR3 DNA sequence: TGTGCCAGTACCGCCCAGCACAGGGGGCTTGGCTACACCTTC. Protein sequence: CASTAQHRGLGYTF.

This sequence joins TRBV7-2 and TRBJ1-6; a weak D match, TRBD1 (6 bases). V lost 5 bases and J lost 8, with 10 bases in between. The CDR3 covers 13 residues. Germline assignment: CDR1 SGHTA and CDR2 FQGNSA. The CDR3 protein is CASSPDRHSPLHF. CDR3 DNA sequence: TGTGCCAGCAGCCCGGACAGACATTCACCCCTCCACTTT.

The chain joins TRBV6-6 to TRBJ1-4; 7 positions agree with TRBD1. This CDR3 spans 15 amino acids. J gave up 5 bases and V 5 bases, and 8 bases lay outside the gene matches. Germline loops: CDR1 MNHNY, CDR2 SVGAGI (reference sequence). The CDR3 here is CASSPRQGRNEKLFF. In nucleotides, the CDR3 is TGTGCCAGCAGTCCGAGACAGGGACGGAATGAAAAACTGTTTTTT.

The genes are TRBV7-9 and TRBJ1-5; TRBD1 matches 9 bases. Germline V gene sequence: CDR1 SEHNR, CDR2 FQNEAQ (reference sequence). The CDR3 is 18 amino acids. Trimming at V came to 1 base and at J to 4 bases, leaving 11 bases not matched to a gene. In DNA, the CDR3 is TGTGCCAGCAGCTTAGGCCGCCCGACAGGGGGGTTGAATCAGCCCCAGCATTTT. Its translation is CASSLGRPTGGLNQPQHF.

On this clone: The same CDR3 is also encoded by other DNA sequences in this sample. The chain's CDR3 is CASSLRGGETQYF. CDR3 nucleotide sequence: TGTGCCAGCAGCTTGAGGGGGGGAGAGACCCAGTACTTC. The genes are TRBV5-4 and TRBJ2-5; possibly TRBD2 for D (7 bases). Germline CDR1 reads SGHNT; CDR2 reads YYREEE (reference sequence). CDR3 length: 13 residues. V lost 1 base to trimming and J lost 4 bases, with 8 bases between them.

This chain uses TRBV6-5 with TRBJ1-1, with 9 bases aligning to TRBD1. The CDR3 covers 16 residues. Germline lookup yields CDR1 MNHEY and CDR2 SVGAGI. The J segment lost 0 bases and the V segment lost 2 bases, leaving 4 bases of the junction unmatched. CDR3 bases: TGTGCCAGCAGTTACGGGACAGGGACCCTGAACACTGAAGCTTTCTTT. This sequence encodes CASSYGTGTLNTEAFF.

In nucleotides, the CDR3 is TGTGCCAGCAGCTACCGGGGGACTAGCGGTTGGGGCACAGATACGCAGTATTTT. This gives the protein CASSYRGTSGWGTDTQYF. This chain joins TRBV7-2 and TRBJ2-3; 11 bases align to TRBD2. The CDR3 is 18 amino acids. Germline CDR1 is SGHTA and CDR2 is FQGNSA. Trimming took 4 bases from V and 1 from J; bases not matched to a gene: 10.

The V gene is TRBV7-4, the J gene TRBJ2-7, with D unresolved. V lost 5 bases to trimming and J lost 1 base, with 15 bases between them. CDR1 is SGHVT, CDR2 SQSDAQ, per germline. The CDR3 totals 15 residues. The CDR3 DNA sequence: TGTGCCAGCAGCCCGAGATCCGATTTTTCCTACGAGCAGTACTTC. Amino acids: CASSPRSDFSYEQYF.

This chain joins TRBV4-1 and TRBJ1-5; D gene ambiguous. The V and J ends lost 0 bases and 10 bases respectively, with 16 bases between them. The CDR3 is 15 amino acids. Germline V gives CDR1 MGHRA, CDR2 YSYEKL. The CDR3 DNA reads TGCGCCAGCAGCCAAGAATGGAGGAAAATAGGTCCCCAGCATTTT. Protein sequence: CASSQEWRKIGPQHF.

The rearrangement joins TRBV19 to TRBJ1-1, with D possibly matching TRBD1 (5 bases). V lost 3 bases, J lost 0 bases, and 11 bases lay in between. The CDR3 is made up of 15 amino acids. CDR1 is LNHDA, CDR2 SQIVND, per germline (reference sequence). The DNA of the CDR3 is TGTGCCAGTAGTATCGGGGGGGTGATGAACACTGAAGCTTTCTTT. This encodes CASSIGGVMNTEAFF.

V gene TRBV6-5 combines with J gene TRBJ2-5, with 7 bases identical to TRBD2. Germline V gene sequence: CDR1 MNHEY, CDR2 SVGAGI. The CDR3 runs to 15 residues. V gave up 0 bases and J gave up 4 bases; unmatched junction bases: 5. In DNA form, the CDR3 reads TGTGCCAGCAGTTACTCAGCGGGGTACGGAGAGACCCAGTACTTC. Translated: CASSYSAGYGETQYF.

This sequence joins TRBV27 and TRBJ1-1, with 9 nucleotides matching TRBD1. Germline lookup yields CDR1 MNHEY and CDR2 SMNVEV (reference sequence). The CDR3 is 18 amino acids. Trimming removed 6 bases from V and 0 bases from J; junction bases left unmatched: 14. The CDR3 region is CASRPPGQGKRVNTEAFF. The CDR3 DNA is TGTGCCAGCAGACCACCGGGACAGGGAAAAAGGGTGAACACTGAAGCTTTCTTT.

The chain combines TRBV4-2 with TRBJ2-7; D gene uncertain. Germline V gene sequence: CDR1 LGHNA, CDR2 YNFKEQ. The length of the CDR3 is 14 residues. Trimming stripped 0 bases from V and 0 bases from J, with 6 bases between. CDR3 sequence reads: CASSQELLSYEQYF. The CDR3 bases are TGTGCCAGCAGCCAAGAACTTCTCTCCTACGAGCAGTACTTC.

The genes are TRBV7-9 and TRBJ2-1; 13 bases line up with TRBD2. The trim removed 6 bases at V and 8 bases at J, leaving 16 bases unmatched. Germline lookup yields CDR1 SEHNR and CDR2 FQNEAQ (reference sequence). CDR3 length: 18 amino acids. The CDR3 DNA follows: TGTGCCAGCAGTCCCTTGCCCGGGACTAGCGGGGCTGGCGATGAGCAGTTCTTC. It translates to CASSPLPGTSGAGDEQFF.

This rearrangement joins TRBV6-5 to TRBJ1-4, with 8 bases fitting TRBD1. Germline V CDR1 and CDR2: MNHEY, SVGAGI. Trimming at V came to 5 bases and at J to 8 bases, leaving 10 bases not matched to a gene. This CDR3 contains 15 residues. This CDR3 reads CASSVQGARKEKLFF. The CDR3 coding sequence is TGTGCCAGCAGTGTCCAGGGGGCGCGGAAGGAAAAACTGTTTTTT.

The V call is TRBV21-1, the J call TRBJ2-7; TRBD1 was called by the table and not checked on the DNA. TRBV21-1 is given as a pseudogene. The CDR3 has 17 amino acids. This CDR3 reads CASSKTGWPLWTYEQYF. For the CDR3, the DNA is TGTGCCAGCAGCAAGACAGGGTGGCCCCTATGGACCTACGAGCAGTACTTC.

The V and J genes are TRBV11-2 and TRBJ2-3, with D tentatively TRBD1 (6 bases). Per the germline V gene, CDR1 is SGHAT and CDR2 is FQNNGV. The CDR3 is made up of 15 amino acids. The V end lost 3 bases, the J end lost 4 bases, and 14 bases lay between the germline ends. The CDR3 protein is CASSLVRGVPDTQYF. The CDR3 DNA reads TGTGCCAGCAGCTTGGTCAGGGGTGTCCCAGATACGCAGTATTTT.

This rearrangement joins TRBV6-5 to TRBJ2-5; no clear D gene. Germline V gene sequence: CDR1 MNHEY, CDR2 SVGAGI. Trimming pared 8 bases from V and 6 bases from J, leaving 19 bases between. The CDR3 runs 14 residues. The CDR3 protein is CASREDPILQTQYF. In DNA form, the CDR3 reads TGTGCCAGCCGAGAGGATCCGATTCTACAGACCCAGTACTTC.

Remarks on this clone: Different DNA sequences within this sample yield the same CDR3. The chain uses TRBV9 and TRBJ2-1, with 7 bases matching TRBD1. CDR1 SGDLS and CDR2 YYNGEE come from the germline V gene. The CDR3 has 15 amino acids. The V segment lost 1 base and the J segment 2 bases; nucleotides outside the gene matches: 3. This CDR3 reads CASSVRDSPYNEQFF. The DNA of the CDR3 is TGTGCCAGCAGCGTACGGGACAGTCCCTACAATGAGCAGTTCTTC.

The chain uses TRBV27 and TRBJ1-2, with 11 bases aligning to TRBD1. The J segment lost 7 bases and the V segment lost 10 bases, leaving 14 bases of the junction unmatched. The CDR3 consists of 15 residues. In germline, CDR1 is MNHEY, CDR2 SMNVEV (reference sequence). The CDR3 loop reads CATRPGQGVSAGYTF. The CDR3 nucleotides read TGTGCCACCCGCCCGGGACAGGGGGTATCCGCTGGCTACACCTTC.

The J gene is TRBJ1-4, the V gene TRBV9; the D is unclear. The V end was cut by 0 bases, the J end by 8 bases, with 14 bases between. Germline V lookup: CDR1 SGDLS, CDR2 YYNGEE. The CDR3 contains 15 residues. CDR3 sequence: CASSVANTNWEKLFF. Here the CDR3 DNA reads TGTGCCAGCAGCGTAGCTAACACTAACTGGGAAAAACTGTTTTTT. Drawing the rest from reference TRBV9 and TRBJ1-4, the complete variable domain is DSGVTQTPKHLITATGQRVTLRCSPRSGDLSVYWYQQSLDQGLQFLIQYYNGEERAKGNILERFSAQQFPDLHSELNLSSLELGDSALYFCASSVANTNWEKLFFGSGTQLSVL.

CDR3 residues: CASSQGLNRETQYF. The DNA for the CDR3 is TGTGCCAGCAGCCAAGGTCTGAACCGGGAGACCCAGTACTTC. The J gene is TRBJ2-5, the V gene TRBV14; D not resolved. The V end lost 1 base, the J end lost 5 bases, and 11 bases lay between the germline ends. Germline V gene lookup returns CDR1 SGHDN and CDR2 FVKESK. CDR3 size: 14 residues.